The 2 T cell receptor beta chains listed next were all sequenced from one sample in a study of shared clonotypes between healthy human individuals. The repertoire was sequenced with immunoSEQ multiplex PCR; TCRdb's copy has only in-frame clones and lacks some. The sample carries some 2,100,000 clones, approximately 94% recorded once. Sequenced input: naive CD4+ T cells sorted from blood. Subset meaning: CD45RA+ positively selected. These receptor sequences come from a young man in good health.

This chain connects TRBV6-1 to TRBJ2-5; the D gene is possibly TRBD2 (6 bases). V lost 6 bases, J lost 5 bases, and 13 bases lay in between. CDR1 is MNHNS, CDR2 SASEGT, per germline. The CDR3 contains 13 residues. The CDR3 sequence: CASRQTSWETQYF. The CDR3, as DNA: TGTGCCAGCAGGCAGACTAGTTGGGAGACCCAGTACTTC.

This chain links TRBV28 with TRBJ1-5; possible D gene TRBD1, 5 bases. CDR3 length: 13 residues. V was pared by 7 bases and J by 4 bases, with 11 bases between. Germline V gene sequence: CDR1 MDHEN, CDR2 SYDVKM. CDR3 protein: CASITGPNQPQHF. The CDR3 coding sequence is TGTGCCAGCATTACAGGCCCAAATCAGCCCCAGCATTTT.